A single sample gave rise to the 18 T cell receptor beta chains below, sequenced in a study of blood T cells in healthy people across ages. Sample-barcoded 5' priming and a J-beta primer mix drove a second PCR of about 6 to 11 cycles. Via MiXCR, TCRdb re-called the 5' RACE reads, giving one row per CDR3 protein. The data hold more than 650,000 distinct CDR3 sequences, with about 24% observed a single time. Source material: blood. The receptor set was obtained from a man between 65 and 85 years old in good health.

The chain recombines TRBV20-1 with TRBJ1-4; no definite D call. Trimming stripped 6 bases from V and 5 bases from J, with 16 bases between. The CDR3 is 14 amino acids. Germline V CDR1 and CDR2: DFQATT, SNEGSKA (reference sequence). The CDR3 reads CSAPRTDRNEKLFF. The CDR3 DNA reads TGCAGTGCCCCTAGGACGGACCGGAATGAAAAACTGTTTTTT.

This clonotype was observed a few times. The chain has TRBV7-2 and TRBJ2-5, with 8 bases fitting TRBD2. The ends lost 3 bases at V and 5 bases at J; junction bases unmatched: 8. This CDR3 comprises 15 residues. Germline values: CDR1 SGHTA, CDR2 FQGNSA. CDR3 in amino acids: CASSFNGGATETQYF. For the CDR3, the DNA is TGTGCCAGCAGCTTTAACGGGGGGGCTACGGAGACCCAGTACTTC.

This chain connects TRBV6-1 to TRBJ1-5; no clear D gene. Germline V gives CDR1 MNHNS, CDR2 SASEGT. There are 15 residues in the CDR3. V was trimmed by 0 bases and J by 0 bases, leaving 6 bases between them. CDR3 region: CASSEAGVSNQPQHF. The CDR3 nucleotides read TGTGCCAGCAGTGAAGCTGGGGTTAGCAATCAGCCCCAGCATTTT.

There are a few counts of this clonotype. An end of the junction differs from the germline gene, which may be a read error. The chain carries TRBV20-1 and TRBJ2-3; D might be TRBD2 (6 bases). This CDR3 contains 15 residues. Germline CDR1 reads DFQATT; CDR2 reads SNEGSKA (reference sequence). CDR3 bases: TGCAGTGCTCTGGCGCGGGATGGCGGACCAGATACGCGGTATTTT. Protein sequence: CSALARDGGPDTRYF.

This clonotype has more than one count but fewer than ten. V and J are TRBV28 and TRBJ2-3, with 8 bases fitting TRBD2. This CDR3 contains 14 residues. Trimming at V came to 8 bases and at J to 1 base, leaving 5 bases not matched to a gene. CDR1 and CDR2 (germline): MDHEN, SYDVKM. CDR3 protein: CASRTSGRTDTQYF. The CDR3 nucleotides read TGTGCCAGCCGAACTAGCGGACGCACAGATACGCAGTATTTT.

This clonotype was detected ten times or more. The chain joins TRBV7-7 to TRBJ2-5; D is undetermined. The CDR3 is 14 amino acids. Germline V gene data show CDR1 as SSHAT and CDR2 as FNYEAQ (reference sequence). V shed 2 bases and J shed 4 bases, with 11 bases lying between them. CDR3 loop: CASSLNGRGETQYF. CDR3 nucleotide sequence: TGTGCCAGCAGCTTAAATGGGCGAGGAGAGACCCAGTACTTC.

The J gene is TRBJ2-1, the V gene TRBV28, with no clear D. The CDR3 sequence is 13 residues long. Germline values: CDR1 MDHEN, CDR2 SYDVKM. The germline V and J ends were trimmed by 3 bases and 7 bases, with 10 bases remaining between them. The CDR3 DNA sequence: TGTGCCAGCAGTTTCAGAGAGCCTAATGAGCAGTTCTTC. The encoded protein is CASSFREPNEQFF.

V and J are TRBV27 and TRBJ1-6; D might be TRBD1 (5 bases). The CDR3 length is 16 residues. Deletions cut 6 bases from V and 1 base from J, with 13 bases between. In germline, CDR1 is MNHEY, CDR2 SMNVEV (reference sequence). CDR3 sequence: CASSRDSRSYNSPLHF. The CDR3 region has the DNA TGTGCCAGCAGCCGCGACAGTAGATCCTATAATTCACCCCTCCACTTT.

V usage is TRBV5-1 and J usage is TRBJ1-1, with TRBD1 identical over 8 bases. Germline CDR1 and CDR2: SGHRS and YFSETQ. The V gene end was trimmed by 0 bases and the J gene end by 9 bases; junction bases not matched to a gene: 1. This CDR3 contains 12 residues. The CDR3 DNA follows: TGCGCCAGCAGCTTGGGGACAGGGAAAGCTTTCTTT. It specifies CASSLGTGKAFF.

A few counts support this clonotype. CDR3 in amino acids: CASRSLAGVVYEQYF. In nucleotides, the CDR3 is TGTGCCAGCAGATCCCTAGCGGGGGTAGTATACGAGCAGTACTTC. This sequence joins TRBV7-2 and TRBJ2-5, with 10 bases fitting TRBD2. The J call may be incorrect, as the DNA end agrees better with TRBJ2-7. Germline V gene sequence: CDR1 SGHTA, CDR2 FQGNSA. The CDR3 is made up of 15 amino acids.

This clonotype was observed a single time. The genes are TRBV19 and TRBJ2-3; the D call may be TRBD1 or TRBD2 (5 bases each). Germline V gene lookup returns CDR1 LNHDA and CDR2 SQIVND (reference sequence). The V gene lost 5 bases and the J gene lost 6 bases, with 15 bases spanning the gap. The CDR3 loop spans 14 amino acids. CDR3 nucleotide sequence: TGTGCCAGTAGTCTTGGGCCATGGGGGGATACGCAGTATTTT. Translating it yields CASSLGPWGDTQYF. Drawing the rest from reference TRBV19 and TRBJ2-3, the complete variable domain is DGGITQSPKYLFRKEGQNVTLSCEQNLNHDAMYWYRQDPGQGLRLIYYSQIVNDFQKGDIAEGYSVSREKKESFPLTVTSAQKNPTAFYLCASSLGPWGDTQYFGPGTRLTVL.

This clonotype has more than one count but fewer than ten. The rearrangement uses TRBV11-2 and TRBJ1-1; the D gene is possibly TRBD1 (6 bases). V lost 3 bases and J lost 6, with 11 bases in between. This CDR3 is built from 13 residues. In germline, CDR1 is SGHAT, CDR2 FQNNGV. As DNA, the CDR3 is TGTGCCAGCAGCTTGGGGGCTAACTCTGAAGCTTTCTTT. It is translated as CASSLGANSEAFF.

V usage is TRBV5-1 and J usage is TRBJ1-2, with D perhaps TRBD1 (5 bases). V lost 1 base to trimming and J lost 5 bases, with 18 bases between them. The CDR3 has 16 amino acids. The germline gives CDR1 SGHRS, CDR2 YFSETQ. CDR3 amino acids: CASSLYDSGRSYGYTF. The CDR3 DNA is TGCGCCAGCAGCTTGTATGACAGCGGCAGATCATATGGCTACACCTTC.

This clonotype was recorded a few times. The chain has TRBV28 and TRBJ2-1, with D possibly called TRBD1 or TRBD2 (6 bases each). The J call is in doubt because the DNA end fits TRBJ2-7 better. From germline, CDR1 is MDHEN and CDR2 SYDVKM. The CDR3 length is 15 residues. The DNA for the CDR3 is TGTGCCAGCAGTCTCCTCGGGGGCTCTACCTACGAGCAGTACTTC. It yields the protein CASSLLGGSTYEQYF.

This clonotype was recorded many times. The J gene is TRBJ2-1, the V gene TRBV12-3 or TRBV12-4, with 11 bases that match TRBD2. The CDR3 consists of 15 residues. Losses at the gene ends were 3 bases for V and 9 bases for J; bases not matched to a gene: 7. The CDR3 region is CASSFLAGGEGEQFF. The CDR3 nucleotides are TGTGCCAGCAGTTTTTTAGCGGGAGGGGAGGGTGAGCAGTTCTTC.

The chain links TRBV5-1 to TRBJ2-3; no definite D call. The V end lost 4 bases, the J end lost 2 bases, and 8 bases lay between the germline ends. The germline gives CDR1 SGHRS, CDR2 YFSETQ. The CDR3 spans 13 residues. The CDR3 sequence: CASSEWLTDTQYF. CDR3 DNA sequence: TGCGCCAGCAGCGAATGGCTCACAGATACGCAGTATTTT. Full variable domain (rest looked up from reference TRBV5-1 and TRBJ2-3): KAGVTQTPRYLIKTRGQQVTLSCSPISGHRSVSWYQQTPGQGLQFLFEYFSETQRNKGNFPGRFSGRQFSNSRSEMNVSTLELGDSALYLCASSEWLTDTQYFGPGTRLTVL.

This chain joins TRBV10-3 and TRBJ2-7, with TRBD1 matching over 7 bases. CDR1 is ENHRY and CDR2 is SYGVKD in the germline V gene. The CDR3 contains 13 residues. CDR3 sequence: CAISESKSEQGFV. CDR3 DNA: TGTGCCATCAGTGAGTCGAAAAGTGAACAGGGGTTCGTC.

This clonotype was observed a handful of times. The rearrangement joins TRBV12-3 or TRBV12-4 to TRBJ1-1; D remains unclear. The V gene lost 2 bases and the J gene lost 3 bases, with 13 bases spanning the gap. The CDR3 loop spans 15 amino acids. The DNA of the CDR3 is TGTGCCAGCAGTTTATTGGCCGGCGTGGACACTGAAGCTTTCTTT. This encodes CASSLLAGVDTEAFF.